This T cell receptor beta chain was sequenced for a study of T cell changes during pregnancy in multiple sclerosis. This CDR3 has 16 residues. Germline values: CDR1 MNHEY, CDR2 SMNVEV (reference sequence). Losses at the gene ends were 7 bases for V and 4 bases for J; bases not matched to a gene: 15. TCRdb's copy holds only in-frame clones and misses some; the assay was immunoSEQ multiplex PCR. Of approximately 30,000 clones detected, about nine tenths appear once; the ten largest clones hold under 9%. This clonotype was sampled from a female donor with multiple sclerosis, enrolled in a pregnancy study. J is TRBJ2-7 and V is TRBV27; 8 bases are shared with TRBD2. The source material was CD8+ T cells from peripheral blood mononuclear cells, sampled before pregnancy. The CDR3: CASMSFVGTSSYEQYF. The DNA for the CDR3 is TGTGCCAGCATGTCATTTGTCGGGACTAGTAGTTACGAGCAGTACTTC.